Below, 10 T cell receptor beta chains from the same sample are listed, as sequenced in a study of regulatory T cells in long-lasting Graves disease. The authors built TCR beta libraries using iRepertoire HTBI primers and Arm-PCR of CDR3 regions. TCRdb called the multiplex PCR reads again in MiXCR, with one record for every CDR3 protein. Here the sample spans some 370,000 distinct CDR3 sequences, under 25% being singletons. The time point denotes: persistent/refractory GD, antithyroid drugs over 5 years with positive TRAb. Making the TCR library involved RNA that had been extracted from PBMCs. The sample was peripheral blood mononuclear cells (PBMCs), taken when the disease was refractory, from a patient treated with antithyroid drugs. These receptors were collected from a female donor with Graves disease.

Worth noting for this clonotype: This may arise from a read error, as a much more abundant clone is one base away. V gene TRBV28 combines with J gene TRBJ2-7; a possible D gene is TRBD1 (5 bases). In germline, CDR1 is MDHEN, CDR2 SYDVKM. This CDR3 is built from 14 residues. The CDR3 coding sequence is TGTGCCAGCAGTAATCCAGGGCTACCCTACGAGCGGTACTTC. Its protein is CASSNPGLPYERYF. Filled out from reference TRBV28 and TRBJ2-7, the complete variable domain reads DVKVTQSSRYLVKRTGEKVFLECVQDMDHENMFWYRQDPGLGLRLIYFSYDVKMKEKGDIPEGYSVSREKKERFSLILESASTNQTSMYLCASSNPGLPYERYFGPGTRLTVT.

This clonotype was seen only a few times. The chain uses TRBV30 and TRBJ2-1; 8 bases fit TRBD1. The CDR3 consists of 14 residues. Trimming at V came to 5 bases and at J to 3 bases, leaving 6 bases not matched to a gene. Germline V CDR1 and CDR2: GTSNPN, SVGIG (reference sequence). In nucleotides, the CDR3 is TGTGCCTGGTCCAGCGACAGGGGCTACAATGAGCAGTTCTTC. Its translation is CAWSSDRGYNEQFF.

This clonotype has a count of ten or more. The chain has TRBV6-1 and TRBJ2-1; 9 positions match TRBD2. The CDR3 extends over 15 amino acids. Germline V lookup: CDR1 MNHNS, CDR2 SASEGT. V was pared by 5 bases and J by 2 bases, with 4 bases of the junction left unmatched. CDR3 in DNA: TGTGCCAGCAGTACCCTAGCGGGAACCTACAATGAGCAGTTCTTC. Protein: CASSTLAGTYNEQFF.

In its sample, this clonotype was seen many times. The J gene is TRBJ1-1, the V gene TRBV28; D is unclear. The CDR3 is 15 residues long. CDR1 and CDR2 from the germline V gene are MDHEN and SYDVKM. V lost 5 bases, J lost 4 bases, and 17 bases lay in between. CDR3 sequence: CASSVPLGIGTEAFF. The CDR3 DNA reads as TGTGCCAGCAGTGTCCCATTGGGTATCGGCACTGAAGCTTTCTTT. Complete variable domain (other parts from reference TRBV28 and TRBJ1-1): DVKVTQSSRYLVKRTGEKVFLECVQDMDHENMFWYRQDPGLGLRLIYFSYDVKMKEKGDIPEGYSVSREKKERFSLILESASTNQTSMYLCASSVPLGIGTEAFFGQGTRLTVV.

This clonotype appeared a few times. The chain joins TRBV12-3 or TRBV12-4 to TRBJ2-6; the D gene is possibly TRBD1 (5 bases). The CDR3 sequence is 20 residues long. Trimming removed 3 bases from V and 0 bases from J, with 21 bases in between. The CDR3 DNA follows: TGTGCCAGCAGTTTTTTAGTTTGGGGCAGGACCGACTCTGGGGCCAACGTCCTGACTTTC. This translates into CASSFLVWGRTDSGANVLTF.

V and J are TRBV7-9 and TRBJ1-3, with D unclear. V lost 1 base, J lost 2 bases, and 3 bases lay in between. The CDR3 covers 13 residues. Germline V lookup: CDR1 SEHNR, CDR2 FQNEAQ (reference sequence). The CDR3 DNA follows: TGTGCCAGCAGCTTAGTCGCTGGAAACACCATATATTTT. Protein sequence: CASSLVAGNTIYF.

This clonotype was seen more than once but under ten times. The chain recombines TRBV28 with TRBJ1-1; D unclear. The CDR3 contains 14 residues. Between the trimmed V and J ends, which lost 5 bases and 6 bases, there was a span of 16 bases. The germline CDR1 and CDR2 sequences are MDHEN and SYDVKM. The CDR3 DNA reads TGTGCCAGCAGTAACCGGGCCTACAACGCTGAAGCTTTCTTT. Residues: CASSNRAYNAEAFF.

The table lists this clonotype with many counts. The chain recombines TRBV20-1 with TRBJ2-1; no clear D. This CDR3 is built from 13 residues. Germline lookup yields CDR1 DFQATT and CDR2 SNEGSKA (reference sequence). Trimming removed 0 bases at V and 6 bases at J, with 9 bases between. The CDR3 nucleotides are TGCAGTGCTAGAGATCTCAGGCCCAATGAGCAGTTCTTC. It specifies CSARDLRPNEQFF.

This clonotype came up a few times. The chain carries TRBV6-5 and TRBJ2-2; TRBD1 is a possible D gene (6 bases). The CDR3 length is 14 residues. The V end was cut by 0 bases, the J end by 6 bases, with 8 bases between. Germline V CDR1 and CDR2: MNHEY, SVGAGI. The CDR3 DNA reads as TGTGCCAGCAGTTACTCAACAGGGCCCGGGGAGCTGTTTTTT. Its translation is CASSYSTGPGELFF.

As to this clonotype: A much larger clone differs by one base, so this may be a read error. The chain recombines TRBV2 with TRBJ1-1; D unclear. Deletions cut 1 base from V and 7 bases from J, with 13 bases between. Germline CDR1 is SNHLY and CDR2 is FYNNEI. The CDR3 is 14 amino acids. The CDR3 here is CASSEGRNDLEAFF. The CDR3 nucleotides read TGTGCCAGCAGTGAAGGCAGGAACGACCTTGAAGCTTTCTTT.